These 8 T cell receptor beta chains share one sample of origin, sequenced in a study of control samples from healthy donors and cancer patients. Data came from immunoSEQ multiplex PCR; TCRdb stores just in-frame clones and leaves some out. The table lists 350,000 to 450,000 clones, more than 80% of them singletons. Input material: PBMCs. Source of these receptors: a man in his forties or fifties with head and neck cancer.

V is TRBV29-1 and J is TRBJ2-7; 8 nucleotides line up with TRBD1. The CDR3 runs 14 residues. With 4 bases clipped from V and 3 bases from J, the junction kept 8 bases outside the gene matches. Germline assignment: CDR1 SQVTM and CDR2 ANQGSEA. The CDR3, as DNA: TGCAGCGTTGGGGTTGGACAGGGCGTCTACGAGCAGTACTTC. It translates to CSVGVGQGVYEQYF.

The chain is built from TRBV7-2 and TRBJ2-7; D is unresolved. The CDR3 contains 14 residues. Trimming shortened V by 1 base and J by 4 bases, and 11 bases separated the two germline ends. Germline assignment: CDR1 SGHTA and CDR2 FQGNSA. CDR3 sequence reads: CASSLGAASYEQYF. The DNA for the CDR3 is TGTGCCAGCAGCTTAGGAGCAGCTTCGTACGAGCAGTACTTC. The whole variable domain, remainder taken from reference TRBV7-2 and TRBJ2-7, is GAGVSQSPSNKVTEKGKDVELRCDPISGHTALYWYRQSLGQGLEFLIYFQGNSAPDKSGLPSDRFSAERTGGSVSTLTIQRTQQEDSAVYLCASSLGAASYEQYFGPGTRLTVT.

V is TRBV15 and J is TRBJ2-7; D possibly corresponds to TRBD1 (6 bases). The germline gives CDR1 LNHNV, CDR2 YYDKDF (reference sequence). V lost 3 bases and J 3 bases, leaving 21 bases between the germline ends. The CDR3 is 17 amino acids. CDR3 loop: CATSSPVGTSAFYEQYF. As DNA, the CDR3 is TGTGCCACCAGCAGCCCGGTTGGGACATCTGCATTCTACGAGCAGTACTTC.

This clone appeared a few times. The same CDR3 arises from other DNA sequences in this sample as well. This chain connects TRBV12-3 or TRBV12-4 to TRBJ1-2; a weak D match, TRBD1 (5 bases). V gave up 4 bases and J gave up 1 base, with 7 bases separating them. The CDR3 covers 13 residues. The CDR3 here is CASSSGNNYGYTF. CDR3 DNA sequence: TGTGCCAGCAGTTCAGGGAATAACTATGGCTACACCTTC.

The rearrangement uses TRBV19 and TRBJ2-5; 11 nucleotides align to TRBD2. Per germline, CDR1 LNHDA and CDR2 SQIVND (reference sequence). Trimming at V came to 1 base and at J to 2 bases, leaving 9 bases not matched to a gene. The CDR3 contains 18 residues. This CDR3 reads CASSIGLAGGARQETQYF. The CDR3 DNA reads as TGTGCCAGTAGTATAGGCCTAGCGGGGGGCGCGCGGCAAGAGACCCAGTACTTC. The complete variable domain, with remaining parts taken from reference TRBV19 and TRBJ2-5, reads DGGITQSPKYLFRKEGQNVTLSCEQNLNHDAMYWYRQDPGQGLRLIYYSQIVNDFQKGDIAEGYSVSREKKESFPLTVTSAQKNPTAFYLCASSIGLAGGARQETQYFGPGTRLLVL.

The gene calls are TRBV19 and TRBJ1-3; D not certain. The CDR3 extends over 14 amino acids. Trimming removed 7 bases from V and 0 bases from J, with 10 bases in between. Germline-derived CDR1 and CDR2 are LNHDA and SQIVND (reference sequence). The CDR3 loop is CASIRTNSGNTIYF. The CDR3 DNA reads as TGTGCCAGTATCCGGACGAACTCTGGAAACACCATATATTTT. Full variable domain (remainder filled in from reference TRBV19 and TRBJ1-3): DGGITQSPKYLFRKEGQNVTLSCEQNLNHDAMYWYRQDPGQGLRLIYYSQIVNDFQKGDIAEGYSVSREKKESFPLTVTSAQKNPTAFYLCASIRTNSGNTIYFGEGSWLTVV.

On this clone itself: At the DNA level, this CDR3 is encoded by other sequences in the same sample as well. V is TRBV11-2 and J is TRBJ2-3; D not certain. CDR3 size: 12 residues. CDR1 SGHAT and CDR2 FQNNGV come from the germline V gene. With 5 bases removed from V and 2 bases from J, the gap between germline ends came to 5 bases. This chain's CDR3 is CASSRTTDTQYF. CDR3 DNA sequence: TGTGCCAGCAGCCGCACCACAGATACGCAGTATTTT.

V and J are TRBV4-1 and TRBJ1-4, with D perhaps TRBD1 (6 bases). Germline CDR1 is MGHRA and CDR2 is YSYEKL. CDR3 size: 15 residues. V was clipped by 0 bases and J by 8 bases, with 13 bases between them. The CDR3 loop is CASSQEYREYEKLFF. The CDR3 region has the DNA TGCGCCAGCAGCCAAGAATACAGGGAATACGAAAAACTGTTTTTT.